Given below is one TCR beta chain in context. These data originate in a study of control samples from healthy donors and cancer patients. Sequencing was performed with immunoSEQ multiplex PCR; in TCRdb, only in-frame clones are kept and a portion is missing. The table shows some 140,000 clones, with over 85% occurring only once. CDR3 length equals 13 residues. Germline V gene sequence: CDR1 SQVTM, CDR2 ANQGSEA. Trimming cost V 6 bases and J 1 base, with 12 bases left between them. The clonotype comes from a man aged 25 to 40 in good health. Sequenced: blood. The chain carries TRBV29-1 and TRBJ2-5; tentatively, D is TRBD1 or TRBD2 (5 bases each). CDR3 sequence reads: CSVRGRFQETQYF. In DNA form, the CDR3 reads TGCAGCGTGAGGGGCCGCTTCCAAGAGACCCAGTACTTC.